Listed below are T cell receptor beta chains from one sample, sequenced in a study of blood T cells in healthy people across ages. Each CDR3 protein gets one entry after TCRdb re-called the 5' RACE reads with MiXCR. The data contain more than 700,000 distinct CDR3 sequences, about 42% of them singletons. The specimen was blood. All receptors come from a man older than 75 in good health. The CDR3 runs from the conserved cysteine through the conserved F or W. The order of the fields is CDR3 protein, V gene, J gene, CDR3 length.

CASSRESGTSYEQYF,TRBV5-1,TRBJ2-7,15
CSARERGATYNERFF,TRBV20-1,TRBJ2-1,15
CSARDGAGGPGELFF,TRBV20-1,TRBJ2-2,15
CASGTSGVTDTQYF,TRBV12-5,TRBJ2-3,14
CASSLKGGPTQYF,TRBV7-2,TRBJ2-5,13
CSVEEDFLNTEAFF,TRBV29-1,TRBJ1-1,14
CASSSWTSANYGYTF,TRBV28,TRBJ1-2,15
CASSQGADQPQHF,TRBV5-5,TRBJ1-5,13
CASSQVYAIRNYGYTF,TRBV4-3,TRBJ1-2,16
CSAREILTSTDTQYF,TRBV20-1,TRBJ2-3,15
CASSARTGMSIQYF,TRBV7-2,TRBJ2-4,14
CSFDRDQLYTDTQYF,TRBV20-1,TRBJ2-3,15
CASSSQTRVSEQYF,TRBV7-2,TRBJ2-7,14
CASSRDGDNYGYTF,TRBV5-4,TRBJ1-2,14
CSVDLAGVEQYF,TRBV29-1,TRBJ2-5,12
CASSYEGSGQWDGYTF,TRBV6-6,TRBJ1-2,16
CASSLRSRLAGTSYEQYF,TRBV5-1,TRBJ2-7,18
CSVGPGGNQPQHF,TRBV29-1,TRBJ1-5,13
CASSLSGTSGTSTDTQYF,TRBV7-3,TRBJ2-3,18
CATIFGSGSTYEQYF,TRBV5-1,-,15